The rows below give T cell receptor beta chains drawn from one sample of a study of circulating and synovial CD4+ cells in juvenile arthritis. Repertoires were generated with immunoSEQ multiplex PCR, while TCRdb's copy carries only in-frame clones and drops some. The profile shows approximately 35,000 clones, roughly 96% of them singletons. The sequencing input was CD4+ T cells from blood. Every receptor here comes from a human donor with juvenile idiopathic arthritis. Both conserved end residues are part of each CDR3. Fields, in order: clone size, J gene, V gene, D gene, CDR3 DNA, CDR3 protein. A D gene is named only where the DNA matches it firmly. Expanded clones are given a class, and other clones once, few, many or no size at all.

>.|TRBJ2-1|TRBV7-3|.
TGTGCCAGCAGCTTAGGCAGTTACAATGAGCAGTTCTTC
CASSLGSYNEQFF
>.|TRBJ1-1|TRBV4-2|.
TGTGCCAGCAGCCAAGAGGGGGCCGGAGCTTTCTTT
CASSQEGAGAFF
>.|TRBJ2-3|TRBV19|.
TGTGCCAGTAGTATGGGGGGGGCCACAGATACGCAGTATTTT
CASSMGGATDTQYF
>once|TRBJ2-1|TRBV19|TRBD2
TGTGCCAGTAGAGGGCCGGGACTAGCGGGAGTGGTGTCCTACAATGAGCAGTTCTTC
CASRGPGLAGVVSYNEQFF
>.|TRBJ2-7|TRBV5-1|TRBD1
TGCGCCAGCAGCTTGGGACAGGGGATCACATACGAGCAGTACTTC
CASSLGQGITYEQYF
>.|TRBJ1-2|TRBV27|TRBD1
TGTGCCAGCGGCACTCGGGACAGGGCGGGGGGCTACACCTTC
CASGTRDRAGGYTF
>.|TRBJ1-1|TRBV5-3|.
TGTGCCCTCCCCCCCGGAGGAGGGACCCAAGCTTTCTTT
CALPPGGGTQAFF
>.|TRBJ2-7|TRBV6-1|.
TGTGCCAGCAACCGGGGTTCCTACGAGCAGTACTTC
CASNRGSYEQYF
>.|TRBJ1-5|TRBV19|.
TGTGCCAGTAGCGGACAAGTAGATCAGCCCCAGCATTTT
CASSGQVDQPQHF
>once|TRBJ2-1|TRBV2|TRBD1
TGTGCCAGCGGGACAGGGGGCTTCGTGGGAGATGAGCAGTTCTTC
CASGTGGFVGDEQFF